Following are 16 T cell receptor beta chains from one sample sequenced in a study of cytomegalovirus exposure and HLA in healthy donors. The study ran its PCR with 60 Vbeta and 13 Jbeta primers. Profiled with immunoSEQ multiplex PCR; TCRdb holds only in-frame clones, not every one. The sample shows approximately 120,000 clones, and about 2.2% sits with its ten largest clones. The source material was PBMCs. These receptors originate from a man aged 40-55 years in good health and CMV-seronegative.

The chain combines TRBV19 with TRBJ1-6, with TRBD1 matching 7 bases. This CDR3 has 15 residues. Unmatched junction bases numbered 6, after V lost 4 bases and J lost 6 bases. Germline CDR1 reads LNHDA; CDR2 reads SQIVND (reference sequence). The CDR3 DNA reads as TGTGCCAGTAGTACCTACAGGGGTTCTAATTCACCCCTCCACTTT. Protein: CASSTYRGSNSPLHF. The full variable domain, rest sourced from reference TRBV19 and TRBJ1-6, is DGGITQSPKYLFRKEGQNVTLSCEQNLNHDAMYWYRQDPGQGLRLIYYSQIVNDFQKGDIAEGYSVSREKKESFPLTVTSAQKNPTAFYLCASSTYRGSNSPLHFGNGTRLTVT.

J is TRBJ2-2 and V is TRBV7-8; D is uncertain. The germline gives CDR1 SGHVS, CDR2 FQNEAQ. The CDR3 totals 13 residues. Trimming shortened V by 2 bases and J by 8 bases, and 9 bases separated the two germline ends. The CDR3 DNA sequence: TGTGCCAGCAGCTTAAGGTCCGGGGGGGAGCTGTTTTTT. Its protein is CASSLRSGGELFF.

The chain has TRBV28 and TRBJ1-2; 8 bases are a match to TRBD1. This CDR3 spans 15 amino acids. J was trimmed by 7 bases and V by 1 base; bases with no gene match: 8. Germline V gene sequence: CDR1 MDHEN, CDR2 SYDVKM. The chain's CDR3 is CASSLSIGQGGGYTF. The CDR3 nucleotides are TGTGCCAGCAGTTTATCCATCGGACAGGGAGGTGGCTACACCTTC.

This chain connects TRBV6-5 to TRBJ2-5; 8 bases fit TRBD2. Per germline, CDR1 MNHEY and CDR2 SVGAGI. The trim removed 3 bases at V and 7 bases at J, leaving 13 bases unmatched. This CDR3 comprises 16 residues. Here the CDR3 DNA reads TGTGCCAGCAGTTATTCCTTCCCCGGGACTAGAGGGACCCAGTACTTC. Its protein is CASSYSFPGTRGTQYF.

A note on this clone: Compared with germline, one end of the junction differs, possibly owing to a read error. The CDR3 nucleotides are TGTGCCATCAGCTCTGTGACAGGGGGACTGAACACCGGGGAGCTGTGTTTT. Translated: CAISSVTGGLNTGELCF. The V and J genes are TRBV10-3 and TRBJ1-3; 9 bases match TRBD1. In germline, CDR1 is ENHRY, CDR2 SYGVKD. The CDR3 spans 17 residues.

DNA of the CDR3: TGTGCCAGCAGCTTAATTGGACTAGCGGGAGGCGAGCAGTACTTC. Protein sequence: CASSLIGLAGGEQYF. This chain connects TRBV11-3 to TRBJ2-7, with 14 bases matching TRBD2. The CDR3 is 15 residues long. CDR1 SGHNT and CDR2 YENEEA come from the germline V gene. Trimming cost V 2 bases and J 6 bases; bases outside gene matches: 3.

The chain has TRBV19 and TRBJ2-2; 9 positions match TRBD2. The CDR3 runs to 15 residues. Germline V CDR1 and CDR2: LNHDA, SQIVND (reference sequence). V lost 6 bases and J lost 5; bases outside the gene matches: 7. CDR3 nucleotides: TGTGCCAGTAGGTATAGCGGGAGCGGGACCGGGGAGCTGTTTTTT. Translation gives CASRYSGSGTGELFF. Supplemented by reference TRBV19 and TRBJ2-2, the full variable domain reads DGGITQSPKYLFRKEGQNVTLSCEQNLNHDAMYWYRQDPGQGLRLIYYSQIVNDFQKGDIAEGYSVSREKKESFPLTVTSAQKNPTAFYLCASRYSGSGTGELFFGEGSRLTVL.

The rearrangement links TRBV14 to TRBJ1-4, with unresolved D. V lost 2 bases to trimming and J lost 3 bases, with 7 bases between them. This CDR3 has 14 amino acids. The germline V gene has CDR1 SGHDN and CDR2 FVKESK. Here the CDR3 reads CASSQLGANEKLFF. The DNA for the CDR3 is TGTGCCAGCAGCCAATTAGGAGCTAATGAAAAACTGTTTTTT.

J is TRBJ2-2 and V is TRBV18, with TRBD1 matching 10 bases. J gave up 0 bases and V 2 bases, and 6 bases lay outside the gene matches. The CDR3 is 18 residues long. Germline V gene lookup returns CDR1 KGHSH and CDR2 LQKENI. This CDR3 is CASSPVDRGPANTGELFF. Written as DNA, the CDR3 is TGTGCCAGCTCACCAGTTGACAGGGGGCCAGCGAACACCGGGGAGCTGTTTTTT.

V and J are TRBV5-1 and TRBJ2-3, with D perhaps TRBD2 (6 bases). There are 13 residues in the CDR3. Germline V gene data show CDR1 as SGHRS and CDR2 as YFSETQ. V lost 7 bases, J lost 5 bases, and 14 bases lay in between. This CDR3 reads CASGRDWGDTQYF. CDR3 in DNA: TGCGCCAGCGGTAGGGACTGGGGAGATACGCAGTATTTT. Filled out from reference TRBV5-1 and TRBJ2-3, the complete variable domain reads KAGVTQTPRYLIKTRGQQVTLSCSPISGHRSVSWYQQTPGQGLQFLFEYFSETQRNKGNFPGRFSGRQFSNSRSEMNVSTLELGDSALYLCASGRDWGDTQYFGPGTRLTVL.

The chain carries TRBV5-1 and TRBJ2-7; D not resolved. V was shortened by 1 base and J by 0 bases, with 8 bases between the two germline ends. This CDR3 is built from 14 residues. Germline-derived CDR1 and CDR2 are SGHRS and YFSETQ. The CDR3 is CASSLSAASYEQYF. The CDR3 nucleotides read TGCGCCAGCAGCTTGTCTGCGGCCTCCTACGAGCAGTACTTC. The entire variable domain, with the rest obtained from reference TRBV5-1 and TRBJ2-7, is as follows: KAGVTQTPRYLIKTRGQQVTLSCSPISGHRSVSWYQQTPGQGLQFLFEYFSETQRNKGNFPGRFSGRQFSNSRSEMNVSTLELGDSALYLCASSLSAASYEQYFGPGTRLTVT.

This chain connects TRBV7-9 to TRBJ1-1, with a possible D match to TRBD1 (6 bases). Trimming took 10 bases from V and 5 from J, leaving 20 bases between them. Germline CDR1 SEHNR, CDR2 FQNEAQ (reference sequence). CDR3 length: 14 amino acids. The CDR3 here is CAISRRGAGTEAFF. The DNA of the CDR3 is TGTGCCATCTCCCGCCGGGGGGCGGGAACTGAAGCTTTCTTT.

V gene TRBV2 combines with J gene TRBJ2-1; 7 positions agree with TRBD2. The ends lost 4 bases at V and 4 bases at J; junction bases unmatched: 7. The germline gives CDR1 SNHLY, CDR2 FYNNEI. The CDR3 has 15 amino acids. The CDR3 region has the DNA TGTGCCAGCAGTGTAGCTGCGGGAGCGTACAATGAGCAGTTCTTC. Encoded protein: CASSVAAGAYNEQFF.

The chain has TRBV7-3 and TRBJ2-3; 10 bases agree with TRBD2. V lost 5 bases and J lost 6; bases outside the gene matches: 5. CDR3 length: 14 residues. Germline CDR1 and CDR2: SGHTA and FQGTGA. The CDR3 sequence: CASSPGTSVDTQYF. CDR3 DNA: TGTGCCAGCAGCCCCGGGACTAGCGTTGATACGCAGTATTTT.

The chain joins TRBV5-4 to TRBJ1-1, with a weak D call TRBD1 (6 bases). The CDR3 is 14 amino acids. Germline loops: CDR1 SGHNT, CDR2 YYREEE (reference sequence). Deletions cut 1 base from V and 1 base from J, with 8 bases between. CDR3 coding DNA: TGTGCCAGCAGCTTGTTAGGGGGGAACACTGAAGCTTTCTTT. Translation gives CASSLLGGNTEAFF.

This chain joins TRBV13 and TRBJ1-3, with 9 bases identical to TRBD1. This CDR3 has 14 amino acids. Germline loops: CDR1 PRHDT, CDR2 FYEKMQ (reference sequence). V lost 4 bases and J lost 2; bases outside the gene matches: 0. The DNA for the CDR3 is TGTGCCAGCAGCTGGGACAGGGCTGGAAACACCATATATTTT. It codes for CASSWDRAGNTIYF.